The subject of this entry is one TCR beta chain. The CDR3 is cut off 3 residues early in the read; its end comes from the germline J gene. This CDR3 comprises 15 residues. J gave up 6 bases and V 4 bases, and 6 bases lay outside the gene matches. Germline lookup yields CDR1 KGHSH and CDR2 LQKENI. This entry belongs to a study of Tregs in tolerant kidney transplant recipients. Recipients received nonmyeloablative bone marrow transplants from related graft donors, with transient mixed chimerism. Clones were read by immunoSEQ multiplex PCR, and TCRdb kept only the in-frame ones, dropping some. This table lists tens of thousands of clones.

The source was CD4+ T cells from blood (PBMCs), collected 24 months after the transplant. V usage is TRBV18 and J usage is TRBJ1-5, with 10 bases fitting TRBD1. This receptor was identified in a human patient who received a combined kidney and bone marrow transplant. The graft donor may account for some of the T cells. CDR3 protein: CASSRGTGEGQPQHF. The sequenced CDR3 bases are TGTGCCAGCTCACGGGGGACAGGGGAGGGTCAGCCC.